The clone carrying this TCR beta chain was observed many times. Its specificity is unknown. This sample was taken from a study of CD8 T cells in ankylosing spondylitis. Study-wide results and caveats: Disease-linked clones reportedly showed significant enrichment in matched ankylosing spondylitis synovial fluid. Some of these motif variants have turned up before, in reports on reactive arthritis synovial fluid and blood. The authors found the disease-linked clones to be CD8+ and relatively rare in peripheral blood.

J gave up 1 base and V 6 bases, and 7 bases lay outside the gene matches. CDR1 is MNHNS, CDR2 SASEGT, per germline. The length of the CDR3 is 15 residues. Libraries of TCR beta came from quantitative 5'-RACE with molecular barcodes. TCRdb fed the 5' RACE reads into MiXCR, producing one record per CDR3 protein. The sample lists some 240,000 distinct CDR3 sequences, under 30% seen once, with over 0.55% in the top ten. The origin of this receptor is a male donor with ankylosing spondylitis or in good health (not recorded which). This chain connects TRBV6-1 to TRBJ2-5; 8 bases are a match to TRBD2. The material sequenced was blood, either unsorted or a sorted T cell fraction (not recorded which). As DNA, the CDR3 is TGTGCCAGCAGCGGACTAGCTGGCCTCCAAGAGACCCAGTACTTC. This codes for CASSGLAGLQETQYF.